This T cell receptor (beta chain) was sequenced for a study of blood T cell repertoires in COVID-19. Study context: Specimens from acute and convalescent COVID-19 originated in the United States, Italy and Spain.

Source study methods: The authors estimated nucleated cell counts from reference gene primer amplification. Produced via immunoSEQ multiplex PCR; TCRdb's table is partial and in-frame only. V and J calls and clone size are those listed in that table; D and trimming were worked out from the DNA. Of roughly 65,000 clones listed, 90% are singletons. In its sample, this clone was seen once. Germline is not matched at one junction end, which may reflect a read error. The germline V gene encodes CDR1 SNHLY and CDR2 FYNNEI. This CDR3 spans 15 amino acids. The genes are TRBV2 and TRBJ1-5; D remains ambiguous. This sequence originates from a man in his sixties with acute or convalescent COVID-19. Sequenced sample: peripheral blood. The CDR3 spells CASSVESASSQPQHF. The DNA of the CDR3 is TGTGCCAGCAGTGTGGAGTCCGCTAGCAGTCAGCCCCAGCATTTT. The full variable domain, completed using reference TRBV2 and TRBJ1-5, is EPEVTQTPSHQVTQMGQEVILRCVPISNHLYFYWYRQILGQKVEFLVSFYNNEISEKSEIFDDQFSVERPDGSNFTLKIRSTKLEDSAMYFCASSVESASSQPQHFGDGTRLSIL.